The 24 T cell receptor beta chains listed next were all sequenced from one sample in a study of PD-1 blockade in classical Hodgkin lymphoma. Sequencing was performed with immunoSEQ multiplex PCR; in TCRdb, only in-frame clones are kept and a portion is missing. The sample lists under 15,000 clones, approximately 79% seen once, with roughly 1.5% in the top ten. Each patient experienced a relapse that followed autologous stem cell transplantation, and brentuximab vedotin exposure varied. Purification of CD4+ T cells from thawed PBMCs was performed via magnetic negative selection. Sample: CD4+ T cells from blood, taken at baseline. All receptors derive from a human donor with classical Hodgkin lymphoma.

The chain uses TRBV5-3 and TRBJ2-3; the D is unclear. TRBV5-3 is an ORF, and what it does is uncertain. This CDR3 is 14 amino acids long. With 1 base removed from V and 2 bases from J, the gap between germline ends came to 8 bases. The chain's CDR3 is CARSLSSPTDTQYF. The DNA for the CDR3 is TGTGCCAGAAGCTTGAGTAGCCCCACAGATACGCAGTATTTT.

The chain couples TRBV28 to TRBJ1-4; D is ambiguous. V lost 3 bases and J 5 bases, leaving 7 bases between the germline ends. This CDR3 contains 13 residues. Per germline, CDR1 MDHEN and CDR2 SYDVKM. CDR3 region: CASSFRENEKLFF. The CDR3 region has the DNA TGTGCCAGCAGTTTCCGGGAGAATGAAAAACTGTTTTTT.

This clone occurred once. The chain uses TRBV9 and TRBJ2-5; the D gene is possibly TRBD1 (5 bases). V was pared by 3 bases and J by 5 bases, with 23 bases between. CDR1 and CDR2 (germline): SGDLS, YYNGEE. The CDR3 runs to 17 residues. The CDR3, as DNA: TGTGCCAGCAGCGGTCGACCTTGGGCCACTAAGGGGGAGACCCAGTACTTC. Translation: CASSGRPWATKGETQYF. Together with reference TRBV9 and TRBJ2-5, the CDR3 gives the full variable domain: DSGVTQTPKHLITATGQRVTLRCSPRSGDLSVYWYQQSLDQGLQFLIQYYNGEERAKGNILERFSAQQFPDLHSELNLSSLELGDSALYFCASSGRPWATKGETQYFGPGTRLLVL.

Of note for this clone: The sample contains more than one DNA sequence encoding this CDR3. V and J are TRBV5-1 and TRBJ1-2; D ambiguous. The CDR3 contains 12 residues. Per the germline V gene, CDR1 is SGHRS and CDR2 is YFSETQ. Deletions cut 0 bases from V and 5 bases from J, with 5 bases between. CDR3 sequence reads: CASSLDSYGYTF. The CDR3 bases are TGCGCCAGCAGCTTGGACTCTTATGGCTACACCTTC.

The chain employs TRBV7-6 and TRBJ2-3, with TRBD1 identical over 7 bases. Germline CDR1 and CDR2: SGHVS and FNYEAQ. V lost 5 bases and J lost 2; bases outside the gene matches: 7. The CDR3 sequence is 15 residues long. The CDR3 coding sequence is TGTGCCAGCAGCCCGGGACAGACCTACACAGATACGCAGTATTTT. It is translated as CASSPGQTYTDTQYF.

This clone was recorded only once. The CDR3 DNA is TGTGCCAGCAGCTCCGCGGGAGCGGGGGAAGAGACCCAGTACTTC. This encodes CASSSAGAGEETQYF. This chain joins TRBV6-5 and TRBJ2-5; 8 nucleotides agree with TRBD2. CDR1 and CDR2 from the germline V gene are MNHEY and SVGAGI. The CDR3 loop spans 15 amino acids. V shed 6 bases, J shed 3 bases, and the junction held 9 bases outside the gene matches.

V gene TRBV4-3 combines with J gene TRBJ2-5; TRBD2 matches 7 bases. V shed 0 bases, J shed 2 bases, and the junction held 6 bases outside the gene matches. This CDR3 comprises 16 residues. Germline V gene lookup returns CDR1 LGHNA and CDR2 YSLEER. In DNA, the CDR3 is TGCGCCAGCAGCCAAGAACCGCGGGGGAGGCAAGAGACCCAGTACTTC. Amino acid sequence: CASSQEPRGRQETQYF.

Written as DNA, the CDR3 is TGCGCCAGCAGCCAAGATCACTTAGGGATTCCGAATGAAAAACTGTTTTTT. Amino acid sequence: CASSQDHLGIPNEKLFF. The chain has TRBV4-3 and TRBJ1-4; D is unresolved. Per the germline V gene, CDR1 is LGHNA and CDR2 is YSLEER. Trimming took off 0 bases at V and 5 bases at J, with 16 bases between the two ends. This CDR3 contains 17 residues.

The V call is TRBV5-1, the J call TRBJ1-4, with 8 bases fitting TRBD1. The CDR3 extends over 15 amino acids. Germline V CDR1 and CDR2: SGHRS, YFSETQ. The J segment lost 6 bases and the V segment lost 3 bases, leaving 7 bases of the junction unmatched. The DNA of the CDR3 is TGCGCCAGCAGCTCAGGACAGGGTCGGGATGAAAAACTGTTTTTT. This sequence encodes CASSSGQGRDEKLFF.

The CDR3 DNA follows: TGTGCCAGCAGTTTGGGGGGGGCTATCAATCAGCCCCAGCATTTT. Protein sequence: CASSLGGAINQPQHF. The rearrangement links TRBV9 to TRBJ1-5; a weak D match, TRBD1 (6 bases). Per germline, CDR1 SGDLS and CDR2 YYNGEE. Trimming shortened V by 5 bases and J by 3 bases, and 15 bases separated the two germline ends. The CDR3 totals 15 residues.

The rearrangement joins TRBV28 to TRBJ2-7; D uncertain. Germline CDR1 MDHEN, CDR2 SYDVKM. With 6 bases removed from V and 3 bases from J, the gap between germline ends came to 12 bases. This CDR3 has 13 amino acids. The CDR3 region is CASSLPPGYEQYF. CDR3 in DNA: TGTGCCAGCAGCTTGCCCCCGGGCTACGAGCAGTACTTC.

The chain uses TRBV5-4 and TRBJ1-2; the D is unclear. Trimming stripped 1 base from V and 3 bases from J, with 13 bases between. Germline V gene lookup returns CDR1 SGHNT and CDR2 YYREEE (reference sequence). The CDR3 length is 15 residues. CDR3 nucleotides: TGTGCCAGCAGCTTGACGGTTACAAGTGACTATGGCTACACCTTC. Its protein product is CASSLTVTSDYGYTF.

This chain joins TRBV5-1 and TRBJ2-3, with 10 bases fitting TRBD2. J gave up 2 bases and V 4 bases, and 4 bases lay outside the gene matches. In germline, CDR1 is SGHRS, CDR2 YFSETQ. The CDR3 runs to 15 residues. The chain's CDR3 is CASSLLAGNTDTQYF. The CDR3, as DNA: TGCGCCAGCAGCCTACTAGCGGGGAACACAGATACGCAGTATTTT. The variable domain in full, with the rest retrieved from reference TRBV5-1 and TRBJ2-3, is KAGVTQTPRYLIKTRGQQVTLSCSPISGHRSVSWYQQTPGQGLQFLFEYFSETQRNKGNFPGRFSGRQFSNSRSEMNVSTLELGDSALYLCASSLLAGNTDTQYFGPGTRLTVL.

The chain carries TRBV4-1 and TRBJ2-2; D is ambiguous. Germline loops: CDR1 MGHRA, CDR2 YSYEKL. Trimming left V 2 bases short and J 7 bases short, with 17 bases between. This CDR3 is 16 amino acids long. CDR3 nucleotide sequence: TGCGCCAGCAGCCAACTACCCGCTGGCTTGAGCGGGGAGCTGTTTTTT. Its translation: CASSQLPAGLSGELFF.

This rearrangement joins TRBV19 to TRBJ2-7; 7 nucleotides align to TRBD1. This CDR3 has 14 residues. The germline gives CDR1 LNHDA, CDR2 SQIVND (reference sequence). V shed 4 bases, J shed 2 bases, and the junction held 5 bases outside the gene matches. CDR3 bases: TGTGCCAGTAGTAAAGGACAGGTAACCTACGAGCAGTACTTC. It codes for CASSKGQVTYEQYF.

This rearrangement joins TRBV29-1 to TRBJ1-1, with a weak D call TRBD1 (6 bases). The CDR3 covers 14 residues. CDR1 is SQVTM and CDR2 is ANQGSEA in the germline V gene. V lost 2 bases and J 1 base, leaving 11 bases between the germline ends. The CDR3 protein is CSVEFGGRNTEAFF. The CDR3 DNA follows: TGCAGCGTTGAATTCGGGGGCAGGAACACTGAAGCTTTCTTT.

This clone was seen more than once but under ten times. The CDR3 nucleotides read TGTGCCATCAGTAAAGGACAGGGAGGGAGCTCCTATAATTCACCCCTCCACTTT. Protein: CAISKGQGGSSYNSPLHF. V usage is TRBV10-3 and J usage is TRBJ1-6, with 8 bases identical to TRBD1. The V gene's germline CDR1 is ENHRY and CDR2 SYGVKD. J was trimmed by 0 bases and V by 5 bases; bases with no gene match: 9. The CDR3 covers 18 residues.

The gene calls are TRBV7-2 and TRBJ2-2; tentatively, D is TRBD2 (6 bases). Germline V lookup: CDR1 SGHTA, CDR2 FQGNSA. This CDR3 contains 15 residues. Trimming stripped 3 bases from V and 2 bases from J, with 10 bases between. The CDR3 DNA follows: TGTGCCAGCAGCTTCGGGGGAGTCAACACCGGGGAGCTGTTTTTT. Protein: CASSFGGVNTGELFF.

This clone was found a few times. The rearrangement uses TRBV7-8 and TRBJ1-3; D unclear. Trimming cost V 2 bases and J 2 bases, with 7 bases left between them. The CDR3 runs to 14 residues. Germline CDR1 and CDR2: SGHVS and FQNEAQ. DNA for the CDR3: TGTGCCAGCAGCTTAACAAGGACTGGAAACACCATATATTTT. This encodes CASSLTRTGNTIYF.

The rearrangement links TRBV7-9 to TRBJ1-6, with TRBD1 identical over 7 bases. Germline trimming cut 4 bases from V and 7 bases from J; bases unmatched to any gene: 4. Looked up from germline, CDR1 is SEHNR and CDR2 is FQNEAQ (reference sequence). The CDR3 is made up of 14 amino acids. The CDR3 reads CASSSLGQNSPLHF. CDR3 DNA sequence: TGTGCCAGCAGCTCGTTGGGACAGAATTCACCCCTCCACTTT.

V is TRBV14 and J is TRBJ2-7; TRBD2 aligns across 13 bases. The CDR3 is 14 residues long. Germline V gene data show CDR1 as SGHDN and CDR2 as FVKESK. With 4 bases clipped from V and 6 bases from J, the junction kept 3 bases outside the gene matches. The CDR3 DNA reads as TGTGCCAGCAGCCTAGGACTAGCGGGGGCCGAGCAGTACTTC. It yields the protein CASSLGLAGAEQYF.

J is TRBJ1-2 and V is TRBV6-5, with D unclear. In germline, CDR1 is MNHEY, CDR2 SVGAGI. This CDR3 is built from 14 residues. Trimming took off 4 bases at V and 6 bases at J, with 15 bases between the two ends. The CDR3 nucleotides are TGTGCCAGCAGTTCCCTAGGGAGGAGGGATGGCTACACCTTC. Amino acids: CASSSLGRRDGYTF.

This clone is a singleton in its sample. The chain uses TRBV7-2 and TRBJ2-3; 10 bases fit TRBD2. CDR3 length: 16 residues. After removal of 3 bases from V and 2 bases from J, the junction contained 5 bases not matched to a gene. Per germline, CDR1 SGHTA and CDR2 FQGNSA. The CDR3 nucleotides read TGTGCCAGCAGCTTTCTAGCGGGGGCCTACACAGATACGCAGTATTTT. It codes for CASSFLAGAYTDTQYF.

This chain links TRBV27 with TRBJ1-5; 7 bases are a match to TRBD1. The germline CDR1 and CDR2 sequences are MNHEY and SMNVEV (reference sequence). This CDR3 spans 14 amino acids. V was pared by 6 bases and J by 4 bases, with 6 bases of the junction left unmatched. The CDR3 region is CASRQGLDNQPQHF. CDR3 DNA: TGTGCCAGCAGACAGGGGCTGGATAATCAGCCCCAGCATTTT.